The 25 T cell receptor beta chains reported below all come from one sample, sequenced in a study of shared clonotypes between healthy human individuals. Clones were sequenced by immunoSEQ multiplex PCR, and TCRdb holds only the in-frame ones, with some missing. The table shows a few million clones, with 95% occurring only once. Sequencing input: naive CD4+ T cells sorted from blood. The subset was: CD45RA+ positively selected. These receptors were collected from a man in his late teens or twenties in good health.

The chain couples TRBV5-1 to TRBJ1-1; D call uncertain. V was clipped by 0 bases and J by 3 bases, with 12 bases between them. The CDR3 contains 15 residues. Per the germline V gene, CDR1 is SGHRS and CDR2 is YFSETQ. DNA for the CDR3: TGCGCCAGCAGCTTGGAAGGACCGAGGGACACTGAAGCTTTCTTT. Protein product: CASSLEGPRDTEAFF.

The chain links TRBV21-1 to TRBJ2-7. TRBV21-1 is a recognized pseudogene. This CDR3 contains 13 residues. The CDR3 region has the DNA TGTGCCAGCAGCAAAGCTATAGGGCACGAGCAGTACTTC. Protein: CASSKAIGHEQYF.

The rearrangement uses TRBV7-2 and TRBJ2-5; D unclear. V was trimmed by 3 bases and J by 2 bases, leaving 7 bases between them. This CDR3 region has 13 residues. Germline lookup yields CDR1 SGHTA and CDR2 FQGNSA. The CDR3 nucleotides read TGTGCCAGCAGCTTCAGAGCACAAGAGACCCAGTACTTC. This translates into CASSFRAQETQYF.

The chain has TRBV28 and TRBJ1-4, with D possibly TRBD1 on 6 matching bases. The ends were cut back, 4 bases at V and 4 bases at J, with 10 bases in the middle. CDR1 and CDR2 from the germline V gene are MDHEN and SYDVKM. CDR3 size: 14 residues. In nucleotides, the CDR3 is TGTGCCAGCAGTTACGGACAGAGTAATGAAAAACTGTTTTTT. Translating gives CASSYGQSNEKLFF.

This chain joins TRBV6-5 and TRBJ2-7; D perhaps matches TRBD1 (6 bases). Germline V gives CDR1 MNHEY, CDR2 SVGAGI. Trimming left V 6 bases short and J 1 base short, with 16 bases between. The CDR3 totals 15 residues. CDR3 sequence (DNA): TGTGCCAGCAGGCCCCCTCGGGACACATCCTACGAGCAGTACTTC. Its protein product is CASRPPRDTSYEQYF.

The chain recombines TRBV11-2 with TRBJ2-1, with a weak D call TRBD1 (6 bases). This CDR3 region has 13 residues. Trimming removed 4 bases from V and 6 bases from J, with 10 bases in between. Germline V gives CDR1 SGHAT, CDR2 FQNNGV. CDR3 nucleotide sequence: TGTGCCAGCAGCTACCGAGGGGGCAATGAGCAGTTCTTC. This gives the protein CASSYRGGNEQFF.

The CDR3 nucleotides are TGTGCCAGCAGCCGAGACAGGGGGGCTGAAGCTTTCTTT. This translates into CASSRDRGAEAFF. The chain couples TRBV6-5 to TRBJ1-1; TRBD1 matches at 9 bases. The germline V gene has CDR1 MNHEY and CDR2 SVGAGI. The length of the CDR3 is 13 residues. With 6 bases clipped from V and 6 bases from J, the junction kept 5 bases outside the gene matches.

This clone occurred once. This chain joins TRBV7-8 and TRBJ2-5; the D gene is possibly TRBD2 (6 bases). V dropped 5 bases and J dropped 1 base, with 14 bases sitting between them. Germline lookup yields CDR1 SGHVS and CDR2 FQNEAQ. This CDR3 has 15 residues. This CDR3 is CASSPFGEVQETQYF. The CDR3, as DNA: TGTGCCAGCAGCCCCTTCGGGGAGGTCCAAGAGACCCAGTACTTC.

Comment on this clone: Other DNA sequences from this sample encode an identical CDR3 as well. CDR3 region: CASSFGGQGNEQYF. CDR3 bases: TGTGCCAGCAGCTTTGGGGGACAGGGAAACGAGCAGTACTTC. The J gene is TRBJ2-7, the V gene TRBV7-9; 9 bases agree with TRBD1. J gave up 5 bases and V 3 bases, and 5 bases lay outside the gene matches. Germline CDR1 reads SEHNR; CDR2 reads FQNEAQ (reference sequence). The CDR3 contains 14 residues.

The chain uses TRBV28 and TRBJ1-2, with 7 positions matching TRBD1. This CDR3 is 13 amino acids long. With 7 bases clipped from V and 6 bases from J, the junction kept 8 bases outside the gene matches. Germline V gives CDR1 MDHEN, CDR2 SYDVKM. CDR3 DNA sequence: TGTGCCAGCAACACCTTACAGGGGCATGGCTACACCTTC. Translated, it gives CASNTLQGHGYTF.

The chain carries TRBV5-6 and TRBJ1-4; TRBD1 aligns across 7 bases. The CDR3 covers 14 residues. Trimming cost V 2 bases and J 8 bases; bases outside gene matches: 6. Per the germline V gene, CDR1 is SGHDT and CDR2 is YYEEEE. CDR3 DNA sequence: TGTGCCAGCAGCTTACAGGGGTTCGGGGAAAAACTGTTTTTT. Encoded protein: CASSLQGFGEKLFF.

The J gene is TRBJ2-7, the V gene TRBV6-1; D is ambiguous. The V gene lost 3 bases and the J gene lost 5 bases, with 5 bases spanning the gap. The CDR3 runs to 11 residues. Per the germline V gene, CDR1 is MNHNS and CDR2 is SASEGT. Here the CDR3 reads CASSEINEQYF. The CDR3 DNA follows: TGTGCCAGCAGTGAGATAAACGAGCAGTACTTC.

In the case of this clone: Other DNA sequences in the same sample also yield this CDR3. The chain joins TRBV7-9 to TRBJ1-5; D might be TRBD1 (5 bases). Germline-derived CDR1 and CDR2 are SEHNR and FQNEAQ (reference sequence). The CDR3 has 15 amino acids. The germline V and J ends were trimmed by 3 bases and 0 bases, with 9 bases remaining between them. CDR3 nucleotides: TGTGCCAGCAGCTTTGGGGGGGGTAGCAATCAGCCCCAGCATTTT. Its translation is CASSFGGGSNQPQHF.

This clone was found a few times. Other nucleotide sequences from this sample produce the same CDR3. The V call is TRBV5-4, the J call TRBJ1-4, with TRBD1 matching over 10 bases. The germline V gene has CDR1 SGHNT and CDR2 YYREEE (reference sequence). After removal of 0 bases from V and 8 bases from J, the junction contained 4 bases not matched to a gene. CDR3 length: 15 amino acids. In DNA, the CDR3 is TGTGCCAGCAGCTTGGCCGGGACAGGGGACGAAAAACTGTTTTTT. The encoded protein is CASSLAGTGDEKLFF.

Notes on this clone: The sample contains more than one DNA sequence encoding this CDR3. The chain employs TRBV29-1 and TRBJ1-2; a possible D gene is TRBD1 (5 bases). The CDR3 has 12 residues. Germline values: CDR1 SQVTM, CDR2 ANQGSEA. Trimming removed 2 bases at V and 8 bases at J, with 12 bases between. The CDR3 DNA sequence: TGCAGCGTTGAAAGGCAGGGTGGCGGCTACACCTTC. This encodes CSVERQGGGYTF.

About this clone itself: Different DNA sequences within this sample yield the same CDR3. The V gene is TRBV28, the J gene TRBJ1-4; D perhaps matches TRBD1 (5 bases). The CDR3 length is 15 residues. Germline CDR1 is MDHEN and CDR2 is SYDVKM. Trimming took 4 bases from V and 8 from J, leaving 17 bases between them. The CDR3 loop is CASSSPGQGGEKLFF. CDR3 coding DNA: TGTGCCAGCAGTTCCCCGGGTCAGGGAGGGGAAAAACTGTTTTTT.

The V call is TRBV6-1, the J call TRBJ2-7; possible D gene TRBD2, 6 bases. The CDR3 is 14 amino acids. The V end was cut by 5 bases, the J end by 3 bases, with 14 bases between. The germline gives CDR1 MNHNS, CDR2 SASEGT. For the CDR3, the DNA is TGTGCCAGCAGTCTGGGTCTAGCGAGCTACGAGCAGTACTTC. Translation gives CASSLGLASYEQYF.

In its sample, this clone was seen once. Other DNA sequences in the same sample also yield this CDR3. The chain combines TRBV4-1 with TRBJ2-7, with 9 nucleotides matching TRBD1. The V segment lost 2 bases and the J segment 1 base; nucleotides outside the gene matches: 6. The CDR3 length is 16 residues. Germline lookup yields CDR1 MGHRA and CDR2 YSYEKL. This CDR3 reads CASSQLPGQGSYEQYF. Written as DNA, the CDR3 is TGCGCCAGCAGCCAACTCCCGGGACAGGGTTCCTACGAGCAGTACTTC.

This clone showed up just once. This chain links TRBV5-6 with TRBJ1-1; 7 bases match TRBD1. Germline CDR1 SGHDT, CDR2 YYEEEE. The CDR3 loop spans 13 amino acids. J lost 6 bases, V lost 0 bases, and 2 bases had no gene match. The CDR3 DNA is TGTGCCAGCAGCTTGGACAGGGGCCCTGAAGCTTTCTTT. Translating it yields CASSLDRGPEAFF.

The J gene is TRBJ2-1, the V gene TRBV6-1; 9 nucleotides match TRBD1. There are 15 residues in the CDR3. Germline CDR1 reads MNHNS; CDR2 reads SASEGT. The J segment lost 4 bases and the V segment lost 5 bases, leaving 6 bases of the junction unmatched. DNA of the CDR3: TGTGCCAGCAGTTTCCGGGACAGGGTTTACAATGAGCAGTTCTTC. Translating it yields CASSFRDRVYNEQFF.

The gene calls are TRBV7-2 and TRBJ1-6; D is unresolved. The CDR3 has 14 residues. Germline V gene sequence: CDR1 SGHTA, CDR2 FQGNSA. Trimming pared 1 base from V and 9 bases from J, leaving 10 bases between. CDR3 in DNA: TGTGCCAGCAGCTTAGGGGGTCTAGGTTCACCCCTCCACTTT. Its protein is CASSLGGLGSPLHF.

The gene calls are TRBV6-6 and TRBJ1-2, with a weak D call TRBD1 (6 bases). With 6 bases removed from V and 5 bases from J, the gap between germline ends came to 22 bases. The CDR3 is made up of 16 amino acids. The V gene's germline CDR1 is MNHNY and CDR2 SVGAGI (reference sequence). The CDR3, as DNA: TGTGCCAGCAGAGACCCCCAGGGGCGCCCAATTTATGGCTACACCTTC. This gives the protein CASRDPQGRPIYGYTF.

The CDR3 DNA sequence: TGTGCCAGCAGTCTCTTCCGATTGGGACAGAACTATGGCTACACCTTC. It encodes CASSLFRLGQNYGYTF. The gene calls are TRBV27 and TRBJ1-2; 7 bases match TRBD1. J gave up 2 bases and V 5 bases, and 11 bases lay outside the gene matches. The CDR3 runs 16 residues. Germline loops: CDR1 MNHEY, CDR2 SMNVEV (reference sequence).

This chain joins TRBV5-6 and TRBJ1-2; D remains ambiguous. The V gene's germline CDR1 is SGHDT and CDR2 YYEEEE. The V and J ends lost 1 base and 2 bases respectively, with 9 bases between them. The CDR3 totals 14 residues. The DNA of the CDR3 is TGTGCCAGCAGCTTGAAGTACATGAACTATGGCTACACCTTC. As protein: CASSLKYMNYGYTF.

The J gene is TRBJ1-5, the V gene TRBV27; a possible D gene is TRBD1 (6 bases). The length of the CDR3 is 17 residues. Germline V lookup: CDR1 MNHEY, CDR2 SMNVEV (reference sequence). Trimming shortened V by 6 bases and J by 8 bases, and 26 bases separated the two germline ends. The CDR3 bases are TGTGCCAGCAGCCCCCCCGGGGTCGGGGGGCTATTCGAGCCCCAGCATTTT. Protein product: CASSPPGVGGLFEPQHF.